Listed below are T cell receptor beta chains from one sample, sequenced in a study of memory CD4+ T cells and cytomegalovirus serostatus. The data were produced by immunoSEQ multiplex PCR, yet TCRdb's version contains in-frame clones alone and is incomplete. Here the sample spans 50,000 to 55,000 clones, around 80% being singletons. The sequenced material came from memory CD4+ T cells from blood. These receptors came from an adult in good health and CMV-seronegative. Each CDR3 is given with its conserved first and last residue. The order of the fields is J gene, CDR3 length, V gene, clone size, D gene, CDR3 DNA, CDR3 protein. D genes are given only for firm matches. A row's size may be missing; if present it is once, few, many or a size class.

j_call: TRBJ1-2; cdr3_length: 11; v_call: TRBV10-2; clone_size: NA; d_call: NA; cdr3_nt: TGCGCCAGCAGTTCCTTACTGGGCTACACCTTC; cdr3_aa: CASSSLLGYTF
j_call: TRBJ2-7; cdr3_length: 14; v_call: TRBV6-1; clone_size: NA; d_call: TRBD2; cdr3_nt: TGTGCCAGCAGTGGTAGCGGGGGCTACTACGAGCAGTACTTC; cdr3_aa: CASSGSGGYYEQYF
j_call: TRBJ2-5; cdr3_length: 13; v_call: TRBV6-5; clone_size: NA; d_call: TRBD1; cdr3_nt: TGTGCCAGCACCCAGGGACAGGGAAAGACCCAGTACTTC; cdr3_aa: CASTQGQGKTQYF
j_call: TRBJ2-6; cdr3_length: 12; v_call: TRBV29-1; clone_size: once; d_call: NA; cdr3_nt: TGCAGCGTTGGAGGGGGTGGCAACGTCCTGACTTTC; cdr3_aa: CSVGGGGNVLTF
j_call: TRBJ2-3; cdr3_length: 15; v_call: TRBV5-1; clone_size: NA; d_call: TRBD2; cdr3_nt: TGCGCCAGCAGCTGGACTAGCGGGGGAACAGATACGCAGTATTTT; cdr3_aa: CASSWTSGGTDTQYF
j_call: TRBJ2-5; cdr3_length: 16; v_call: TRBV7-2; clone_size: once; d_call: TRBD1; cdr3_nt: TGTGCCAGCAGCTTAGTTGACAGGGGGCGACAAGAGACCCAGTACTTC; cdr3_aa: CASSLVDRGRQETQYF
j_call: TRBJ2-3; cdr3_length: 14; v_call: TRBV10-3; clone_size: NA; d_call: NA; cdr3_nt: TGTGCCATCAGTACTAGTCCCGTCACAGATACGCAGTATTTT; cdr3_aa: CAISTSPVTDTQYF
j_call: TRBJ1-4; cdr3_length: 13; v_call: TRBV30; clone_size: medium-sized; d_call: NA; cdr3_nt: TGTGCCTGGAGTGTCCGAAGGAACGAAAAACTGTTTTTT; cdr3_aa: CAWSVRRNEKLFF
j_call: TRBJ2-5; cdr3_length: 16; v_call: TRBV9; clone_size: NA; d_call: TRBD2; cdr3_nt: TGTGCCAGCAGCTTAGGGACTAGCGGGTATGGGGAGACCCAGTACTTC; cdr3_aa: CASSLGTSGYGETQYF
j_call: TRBJ2-7; cdr3_length: 13; v_call: TRBV18; clone_size: NA; d_call: NA; cdr3_nt: TGTGCCAGCTCAACAGCCTCGGCATACGAGCAGTACTTC; cdr3_aa: CASSTASAYEQYF
j_call: TRBJ1-1; cdr3_length: 10; v_call: TRBV6-1; clone_size: NA; d_call: NA; cdr3_nt: TGTGCCAGCAGTGAATGGGGGGCTTTCTTT; cdr3_aa: CASSEWGAFF
j_call: TRBJ1-5; cdr3_length: 13; v_call: TRBV6-5; clone_size: NA; d_call: NA; cdr3_nt: TGTGCCGTTCGGGGGGGAAGAAATCAGCCCCAGCATTTT; cdr3_aa: CAVRGGRNQPQHF
j_call: TRBJ2-3; cdr3_length: 15; v_call: TRBV7-2; clone_size: NA; d_call: NA; cdr3_nt: TGTGCCAGCAGCCCCATTATAGCTGGGCCAGATACGCAGTATTTT; cdr3_aa: CASSPIIAGPDTQYF
j_call: TRBJ1-2; cdr3_length: 14; v_call: TRBV29-1; clone_size: NA; d_call: TRBD1; cdr3_nt: TGCAGCGTTGAAGATGGACAGGGGGCTAACGGCTACACCTTC; cdr3_aa: CSVEDGQGANGYTF
j_call: TRBJ2-3; cdr3_length: 14; v_call: TRBV10-3; clone_size: NA; d_call: TRBD2; cdr3_nt: TGTGCCGCGGGTAGCGGGGGGGGCACAGATACGCAGTATTTT; cdr3_aa: CAAGSGGGTDTQYF
j_call: TRBJ2-5; cdr3_length: 14; v_call: TRBV6-5; clone_size: many; d_call: NA; cdr3_nt: TGTGCCAGCAGAAGGCCAGGGCCGGGAGAGACCCAGTACTTC; cdr3_aa: CASRRPGPGETQYF
j_call: TRBJ1-2; cdr3_length: 14; v_call: TRBV5-1; clone_size: NA; d_call: TRBD1; cdr3_nt: TGCGCCAGCAGCTTGACGACCCTCCAAGGGGGCCACACCTTC; cdr3_aa: CASSLTTLQGGHTF
j_call: TRBJ1-2; cdr3_length: 13; v_call: TRBV5-8; clone_size: NA; d_call: NA; cdr3_nt: TGTGCCAGCAGCTTGGGACAGTTCTATGGCTACACCTTC; cdr3_aa: CASSLGQFYGYTF
j_call: TRBJ1-1; cdr3_length: 13; v_call: TRBV10-3; clone_size: few; d_call: NA; cdr3_nt: TGTGCCATCAGTGAGAGCCCCAACACTGAAGCTTTCTTT; cdr3_aa: CAISESPNTEAFF
j_call: TRBJ2-7; cdr3_length: 13; v_call: TRBV5-1; clone_size: NA; d_call: NA; cdr3_nt: TGCGCCAGCAGCTTGGACAACTCCTACGAGCAGTACTTC; cdr3_aa: CASSLDNSYEQYF
j_call: TRBJ1-5; cdr3_length: 14; v_call: TRBV9; clone_size: NA; d_call: NA; cdr3_nt: TGTGCCAGCAGCGGCGAGGCGGCCGGTCAGCCCCAGCATTTT; cdr3_aa: CASSGEAAGQPQHF
j_call: TRBJ1-1; cdr3_length: 12; v_call: TRBV7-2; clone_size: NA; d_call: NA; cdr3_nt: TGTGCCAGCAGCTTAAGGACGGGCGTGGCTTTCTTT; cdr3_aa: CASSLRTGVAFF
j_call: TRBJ1-1; cdr3_length: 13; v_call: TRBV15; clone_size: NA; d_call: NA; cdr3_nt: TGTGCCACCAGCAGAGAAAGGGGGACTGAAGCTTTCTTT; cdr3_aa: CATSRERGTEAFF
j_call: TRBJ1-1; cdr3_length: 14; v_call: TRBV19; clone_size: NA; d_call: TRBD1; cdr3_nt: TGTGCCAGTAGTCCTCCGGGACAGGGCCCTGAAGCTTTCTTT; cdr3_aa: CASSPPGQGPEAFF